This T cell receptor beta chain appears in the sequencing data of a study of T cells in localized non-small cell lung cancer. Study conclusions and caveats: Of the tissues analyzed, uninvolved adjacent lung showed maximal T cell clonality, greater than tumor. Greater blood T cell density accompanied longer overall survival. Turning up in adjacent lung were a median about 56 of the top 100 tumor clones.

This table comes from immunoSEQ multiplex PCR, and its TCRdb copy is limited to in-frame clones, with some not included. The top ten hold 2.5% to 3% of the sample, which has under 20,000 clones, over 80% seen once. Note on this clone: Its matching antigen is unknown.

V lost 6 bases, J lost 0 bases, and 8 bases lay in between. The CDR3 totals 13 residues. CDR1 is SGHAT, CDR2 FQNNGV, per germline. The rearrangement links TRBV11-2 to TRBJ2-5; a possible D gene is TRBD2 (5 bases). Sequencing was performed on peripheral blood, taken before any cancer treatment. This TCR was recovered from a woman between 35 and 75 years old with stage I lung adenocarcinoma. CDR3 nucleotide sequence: TGTGCCAGCAGACCCGGGAACCAAGAGACCCAGTACTTC. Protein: CASRPGNQETQYF.